The rows below give T cell receptor beta chains drawn from one sample of a study of T cells in Graves' hyperthyroidism and ophthalmopathy. From the multiplex PCR reads, TCRdb called clonotypes with MiXCR, one entry per CDR3 protein. The profile shows roughly 300,000 distinct CDR3 sequences, about 25% of them singletons. The sample taken for sequencing was blood. Receptors originate from a man aged 35 to 55 with Graves' hyperthyroidism that later progressed to Graves' ophthalmopathy. Each CDR3 is given without its conserved first and last residue.

v_call,j_call,cdr3_aa
TRBV25-1,TRBJ1-2,ASSQGSHGYT
TRBV28,TRBJ1-5,ASSTRTEQGSNQPQH
TRBV12-3/TRBV12-4,TRBJ1-1,ASTLTGVGTEAF
TRBV24-1,TRBJ2-3,ATSDRGQGTDTQY
TRBV28,TRBJ1-6,ASSGDYNSPLH
TRBV5-1,TRBJ2-5,ASSLSPQETQY
TRBV12-3/TRBV12-4,TRBJ2-5,ASSLTGPLH
TRBV7-8,TRBJ1-2,ASSPRRGDVFGYT
TRBV11-1,TRBJ1-2,ASSLVRSAVGLSGYT
TRBV3-1,TRBJ2-7,ASSPPGLAHEQY
TRBV27,TRBJ2-7,ASSGGPKYEQY
TRBV29-1,TRBJ1-2,SVENRPYGYT
TRBV28,TRBJ2-5,ASSPDRGGQETQY
TRBV30,TRBJ1-2,AWRGQVVNYGYT
TRBV27,TRBJ2-5,ASSPSVIQETQY
TRBV19,TRBJ1-5,ASSRQGAGPQH
TRBV11-3,TRBJ1-1,ASSLAGFEAF
TRBV6-2/TRBV6-3,TRBJ2-5,ASSRAGLAGRGQETQY
TRBV19,TRBJ2-5,ASSIREETQY
TRBV5-1,TRBJ1-2,ASSYLERAGYT
TRBV6-9,TRBJ2-2,ASSSSNTGELF
TRBV24-1,TRBJ2-2,ATSDLTWGGELF
TRBV24-1,TRBJ2-3,ATSEITGGLSTQY
TRBV2,TRBJ2-5,ASSRNRGEETQY
TRBV5-1,TRBJ2-2,ASSLEAGSNTGELF
TRBV2,TRBJ2-2,ASSGSGLAGGPHTGELF
TRBV28,TRBJ1-2,ASTRGGLRGYT
TRBV20-1,TRBJ2-7,SARTGLAGGRREQY
TRBV6-5,TRBJ1-1,ASSYGPQAF
TRBV20-1,TRBJ2-7,SAGREAYEQY
TRBV29-1,TRBJ2-2,SVDSGQGRTGELF
TRBV19,TRBJ1-5,ASRGQLLNQPQH